This TCR beta chain was retrieved from a study of blood T cell repertoires in COVID-19. Study at large: Whether acute or convalescent, the COVID-19 samples came from the United States, Italy and Spain.

As processed by the authors: The authors estimated nucleated cell counts from reference gene primer amplification. Method: immunoSEQ multiplex PCR; TCRdb's copy keeps in-frame clones and lacks some. V, J and clone size were drawn from that table, and D and trimming were deduced from the DNA. The data hold some 210,000 clones, with 80% to 95% observed a single time. The CDR3 has 16 residues. Recruited during active infection, patients (from Seattle) were subsequently followed longitudinally. The specimen sequenced was peripheral blood. This TCR was recovered from a man aged 55 to 69 with COVID-19, enrolled during active disease. The rearrangement uses TRBV21-1 and TRBJ2-2; whether TRBD2, the table's D call, matches the DNA was not checked. TRBV21-1 is a pseudogene locus. Here the CDR3 reads CASSPGGTENTGELFF. DNA of the CDR3: TGTGCCAGCAGCCCTGGAGGAACGGAGAACACCGGGGAGCTGTTTTTT.